Presented here are 10 T cell receptor beta chains from one specimen sequenced in a study of shared clonotypes between healthy human individuals (dated by TCRdb to about 2020). Preparation of the library involved the immunoSEQ multiplex PCR assay. TCRdb provides this immuneACCESS table in a form limited to in-frame rearrangements. Some clones are lacking; in checked studies, under half of them reflect an unresolved V gene, and why the rest are absent is not known. The table for this sample lists 2 million or so clones; 85% to 95% of them were counted only once. Roughly 1% of the sample is held by the ten biggest clonotypes. CD8 naive samples consisted of CD45RO-negative cells that were positively selected for CCR7, yielding a CD45RA+CCR7+ population without TemRA cells. The specimen was naive CD8+ T cells sorted from blood. The cell subset or site label corresponds to: CD45RA+CCR7+. These receptors were obtained from a man aged 18-30 years in good health.

This clone was seen only a few times. The chain employs TRBV27 and TRBJ2-7, with D hard to call. V was pared by 5 bases and J by 0 bases, with 14 bases between. CDR3 length: 15 residues. In germline, CDR1 is MNHEY, CDR2 SMNVEV (reference sequence). This chain's CDR3 is CASSNWTESSYEQYF. CDR3 nucleotides: TGTGCCAGCAGTAATTGGACGGAGAGCTCCTACGAGCAGTACTTC.

The chain has TRBV9 and TRBJ1-2, with D perhaps matching TRBD1 (5 bases). Germline V CDR1 and CDR2: SGDLS, YYNGEE. The CDR3 loop spans 14 amino acids. The germline V and J ends were trimmed by 0 bases and 6 bases, with 12 bases remaining between them. Written as DNA, the CDR3 is TGTGCCAGCAGCGTAGGGGCAGGGTGGGATGGCTACACCTTC. This gives the protein CASSVGAGWDGYTF.

The V call is TRBV4-1, the J call TRBJ1-1; D uncertain. Germline CDR1 reads MGHRA; CDR2 reads YSYEKL. This CDR3 spans 13 amino acids. Trimming left V 2 bases short and J 3 bases short, with 7 bases between. This CDR3 is CASSQRTYTEAFF. DNA for the CDR3: TGCGCCAGCAGCCAAAGGACGTACACTGAAGCTTTCTTT.

This clone appeared once. The chain recombines TRBV27 with TRBJ2-7, with 10 bases that match TRBD2. The CDR3 runs 16 residues. The V gene's germline CDR1 is MNHEY and CDR2 SMNVEV (reference sequence). Trimming cost V 0 bases and J 5 bases; bases outside gene matches: 7. CDR3 protein: CASSLSTLAGFHEQYF. Written as DNA, the CDR3 is TGTGCCAGCAGTTTATCGACACTAGCGGGGTTCCACGAGCAGTACTTC.

This CDR3 reads CASSPVPENTEAFF. DNA for the CDR3: TGTGCCAGCAGCCCGGTACCCGAGAACACTGAAGCTTTCTTT. The J gene is TRBJ1-1, the V gene TRBV7-2; D unclear. Germline V CDR1 and CDR2: SGHTA, FQGNSA. This CDR3 spans 14 amino acids. V dropped 5 bases and J dropped 1 base, with 11 bases sitting between them.

J is TRBJ1-1 and V is TRBV5-4; D possibly corresponds to TRBD1 (5 bases). Germline values: CDR1 SGHNT, CDR2 YYREEE (reference sequence). The CDR3 is 15 residues long. V was pared by 6 bases and J by 4 bases, with 19 bases between. Written as DNA, the CDR3 is TGTGCCAGCACAGTTACCGCGGGCGGGGGCACTGAAGCTTTCTTT. Translation gives CASTVTAGGGTEAFF.

As to this clone: An end of the junction does not agree with germline; a read error may underlie this. The chain is built from TRBV7-7 and TRBJ2-2; 9 bases are a match to TRBD2. This CDR3 comprises 17 residues. CDR1 and CDR2 (germline): SSHAT, FNYEAQ (reference sequence). The CDR3 reads CASSPFSSGKYGGELFF. In nucleotides, the CDR3 is TGTGCTAGCAGCCCATTTTCTAGCGGGAAATATGGCGGGGAGCTGTTTTTT.

This rearrangement joins TRBV7-9 to TRBJ1-4; no firm D call. This CDR3 comprises 13 residues. The V gene's germline CDR1 is SEHNR and CDR2 FQNEAQ (reference sequence). Trimming removed 1 base at V and 12 bases at J, with 12 bases between. The CDR3 region is CASSLVADSELFF. The CDR3 DNA is TGTGCCAGCAGCTTAGTAGCAGACTCGGAACTGTTTTTT.

On this clone itself: This specimen includes other DNA sequences encoding the same CDR3. This chain joins TRBV6-1 and TRBJ2-5; D gene unclear. The CDR3 loop spans 13 amino acids. V lost 3 bases and J 1 base, leaving 6 bases between the germline ends. Germline loops: CDR1 MNHNS, CDR2 SASEGT. The CDR3 DNA sequence: TGTGCCAGCAGTGAGGCAGTCCAAGAGACCCAGTACTTC. Translating gives CASSEAVQETQYF.

The chain employs TRBV7-3 and TRBJ2-5; D is unclear. Per germline, CDR1 SGHTA and CDR2 FQGTGA. V dropped 1 base and J dropped 7 bases, with 7 bases sitting between them. The CDR3 consists of 12 residues. CDR3 sequence reads: CASSLSGGTQYF. The CDR3 DNA sequence: TGTGCCAGCAGCTTAAGCGGTGGGACCCAGTACTTC. Full variable domain (remainder filled in from reference TRBV7-3 and TRBJ2-5): GAGVSQTPSNKVTEKGKYVELRCDPISGHTALYWYRQSLGQGPEFLIYFQGTGAADDSGLPNDRFFAVRPEGSVSTLKIQRTERGDSAVYLCASSLSGGTQYFGPGTRLLVL.